The 5 T cell receptor beta chains below come from one sample, sequenced in a study of blood T cell repertoires in COVID-19. Produced via immunoSEQ multiplex PCR; TCRdb's table is partial and in-frame only. This table holds about 260,000 clones, about nine tenths found once. The sequenced sample was peripheral blood. These receptors were obtained from a woman aged 40 to 55 who had recovered from COVID-19.

V is TRBV19 and J is TRBJ2-7, with D maybe TRBD1 (7 bases). V lost 4 bases to trimming and J lost 7 bases, with 14 bases between them. The germline gives CDR1 LNHDA, CDR2 SQIVND (reference sequence). The CDR3 contains 13 residues. The CDR3 protein is CASSSNRGGEQYF. CDR3 DNA: TGTGCCAGTAGTAGTAACAGGGGAGGTGAGCAGTACTTC.

Written as DNA, the CDR3 is TGTGCCAGCACCCCCCACAGGGGTTTGGAGACCCAGTACTTC. It specifies CASTPHRGLETQYF. This chain uses TRBV7-8 with TRBJ2-5, with TRBD1 matching over 7 bases. Germline CDR1 and CDR2: SGHVS and FQNEAQ. With V trimmed by 7 bases and J by 5 bases, 10 bases remained unmatched. The CDR3 extends over 14 amino acids.

The J gene is TRBJ1-2, the V gene TRBV9; D unresolved. The V gene's germline CDR1 is SGDLS and CDR2 YYNGEE. Deletions cut 0 bases from V and 6 bases from J, with 18 bases between. The CDR3 spans 16 residues. The chain's CDR3 is CASSVGSRGVIDGYTF. The CDR3 DNA sequence: TGTGCCAGCAGCGTAGGGAGTCGGGGTGTAATCGATGGCTACACCTTC.

V and J are TRBV10-1 and TRBJ2-3; 11 nucleotides line up with TRBD2. The V segment lost 8 bases and the J segment 2 bases; nucleotides outside the gene matches: 3. This CDR3 region has 14 residues. CDR1 is WNHNN and CDR2 is SYGVQD in the germline V gene (reference sequence). CDR3 bases: TGCGCCAGCGGTAGCGGGGGGGCCACAGATACGCAGTATTTT. Residues: CASGSGGATDTQYF.

The chain joins TRBV10-3 to TRBJ1-6, with 9 bases that match TRBD1. CDR3 length: 17 amino acids. Trimming removed 4 bases from V and 9 bases from J; junction bases left unmatched: 13. Germline V gives CDR1 ENHRY, CDR2 SYGVKD. The CDR3 protein is CAISVTGGHGLGSPLHF. The CDR3 coding sequence is TGTGCCATCAGTGTAACAGGGGGCCATGGCTTGGGTTCACCCCTCCACTTT.